This T cell receptor beta chain was captured by sequencing in a study of blood T cell repertoires in COVID-19. About the study: There were acute and convalescent COVID-19 samples, and they came from the United States, Italy and Spain. PBMCs, B-cell-depleted T cells, or T cells provided the cDNA or gDNA that made up the material.

V was trimmed by 0 bases and J by 0 bases, leaving 13 bases between them. This CDR3 is built from 17 residues. Germline V gene data show CDR1 as SGHRS and CDR2 as YFSETQ. Original processing notes: Cell counts per sample came from amplifying reference gene primers. This table comes from immunoSEQ multiplex PCR, and its TCRdb copy is limited to in-frame clones, with some not included. That table gives V, J and clone size, and the DNA gave D and trimming. The top ten clones hold less than 5.5% of a sample with roughly 150,000 clones, approximately 80% of them seen once. Material: peripheral blood. The chain carries TRBV5-1 and TRBJ1-3, with D possibly matching TRBD1 (5 bases). The sequence came from a woman aged 50 to 60 with acute or convalescent COVID-19. Here the CDR3 reads CASSLGLRGTSGNTIYF. The CDR3 DNA reads TGCGCCAGCAGCTTGGGATTGCGCGGGACCTCTGGAAACACCATATATTTT.